The source of this T cell receptor (beta chain) is a study of T cells expressing NK-cell markers. The CDR3 sequence is 14 residues long. TCRdb re-called the 5' RACE reads and catalogs CDR3 proteins one per entry, DNA excluded. The sample's table shows tens of thousands of distinct CDR3 sequences. The sequenced material came from blood T cells: a sorted CD56 or NKG2C T cell subset, CD4+ or CD8+ T cells, or bulk PBMC T cells (not recorded which). This TCR was sampled from a woman aged 18 to 75 in good health. The gene calls are TRBV12-3 or TRBV12-4 and TRBJ1-6; TCRdb returns TRBD1, unconfirmable since there is no DNA. CDR3 sequence reads: CASRPPWGRAPLHF.